In this sample, the clone carrying this T cell receptor (beta chain) turned up a few times. CDR3 length: 13 amino acids. V was clipped by 3 bases and J by 9 bases; unmatched bases: 5. The V gene's germline CDR1 is SQVTM and CDR2 ANQGSEA. The data stem from a study of beta chain features in type 1 diabetes. The investigators reverse transcribed all of the isolated RNA, so they sequenced expressed TCRB transcripts. Some clones are missing from TCRdb's copy, which holds only in-frame ones; the method was immunoSEQ multiplex PCR. Counted here are a few hundred thousand clones, roughly 16% occurring once; the ten biggest clones make up 0.019%.

Input material: naive CD4+ T cells from blood. The TCR comes from a woman under 30 in good health. V and J are TRBV29-1 and TRBJ2-1, with TRBD2 identical over 10 bases. The CDR3 spells CSVDPSGRGEQFF. CDR3 sequence (DNA): TGCAGCGTTGATCCTAGCGGGAGAGGTGAGCAGTTCTTC.